Here is one T cell receptor (beta chain) with its context. J gave up 5 bases and V 1 base, and 6 bases lay outside the gene matches. Per germline, CDR1 SGHRS and CDR2 YFSETQ. The CDR3 spans 17 residues. This entry comes from a study of blood T cell repertoires in COVID-19. Sequencing used immunoSEQ multiplex PCR; TCRdb keeps in-frame clones, though not all of them. The sample consists of about 49,000 clones, 80% to 90% of them appearing once. The sequencing input was peripheral blood. The J gene is TRBJ2-3, the V gene TRBV5-1; 14 bases agree with TRBD2. The TCR originated in a man aged 80 or over with acute or convalescent COVID-19. Here the CDR3 reads CASSLRGLAGAGDTQYF. The CDR3 region has the DNA TGCGCCAGCAGCTTGCGGGGACTAGCGGGGGCCGGAGATACGCAGTATTTT.